The text below deals with one TCR beta chain. Its cognate antigen is unknown. This sample is drawn from a study of identical twins. Study results and caveats: Zero-insertion results could be subject to partial confounding by invariant MAIT and iNKT cells.

CDR1 and CDR2 from the germline V gene are MNHEY and SVGEGT. CDR3 length: 16 amino acids. The V gene lost 7 bases and the J gene lost 0 bases, with 15 bases spanning the gap. From the 5' RACE reads, TCRdb called clonotypes with MiXCR, one entry per CDR3 protein. The table lists some 500,000 distinct CDR3 sequences, roughly a fifth of them singletons, with 0.8% to 1% in the top ten. The sample was also reused in another study, on T cells expressing NK-cell markers.

The sequenced material came from CD4+ T cells sorted from blood. This TCR derives from a woman aged 18-35 years in good health. This chain uses TRBV6-2 or TRBV6-3 with TRBJ2-2; D is uncertain. CDR3 region: CASTNGRNANTGELFF. As DNA, the CDR3 is TGTGCCAGCACCAACGGACGGAACGCGAACACCGGGGAGCTGTTTTTT.